The source of this TCR beta chain is a study of vaccination effects on CD4 cells after COVID-19. On this clone: What it binds is not known.

The assay was immunoSEQ multiplex PCR, and TCRdb's table has in-frame clones only and misses some. The profile shows about 74,000 clones, 60% to 80% of them singletons. A 10-day culture period preceded the isolation of CD4+ T cells. Vaccine recipients, nucleocapsid antibody negative, had no prior SARS-CoV-2 infection. Half the medium was replaced with IL-2 medium on days 3 and 7. V was cut by 6 bases and J by 10 bases, with 11 bases left in between. The germline CDR1 and CDR2 sequences are MNHEY and SVGEGT. The CDR3 is 11 amino acids. Broader study findings: Late after vaccination, infection- and vaccine-induced clones showed marked clonal contraction.

This sequence joins TRBV6-2 or TRBV6-3 and TRBJ2-3; the D call may be TRBD1 or TRBD2 (5 bases each). This sequence originates from a human donor who received a COVID-19 vaccine. This material consisted of CD4+ T cells from PBMCs cultured without peptide, taken before COVID-19 vaccination. The CDR3 region has the DNA TGTGCCAGCAGCCGGGACCAGCCGCAGTATTTT. It encodes CASSRDQPQYF.